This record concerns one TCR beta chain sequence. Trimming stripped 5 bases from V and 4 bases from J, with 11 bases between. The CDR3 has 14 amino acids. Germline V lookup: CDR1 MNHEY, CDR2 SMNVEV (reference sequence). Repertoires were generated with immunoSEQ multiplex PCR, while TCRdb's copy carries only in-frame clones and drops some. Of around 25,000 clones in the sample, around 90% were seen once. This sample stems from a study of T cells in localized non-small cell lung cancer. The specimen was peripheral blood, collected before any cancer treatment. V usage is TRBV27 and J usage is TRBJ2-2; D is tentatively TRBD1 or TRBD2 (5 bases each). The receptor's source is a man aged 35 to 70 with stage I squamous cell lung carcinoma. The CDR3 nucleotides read TGTGCCAGCAGTCCGGGGCATTCCACCGGGGAGCTGTTTTTT. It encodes CASSPGHSTGELFF.